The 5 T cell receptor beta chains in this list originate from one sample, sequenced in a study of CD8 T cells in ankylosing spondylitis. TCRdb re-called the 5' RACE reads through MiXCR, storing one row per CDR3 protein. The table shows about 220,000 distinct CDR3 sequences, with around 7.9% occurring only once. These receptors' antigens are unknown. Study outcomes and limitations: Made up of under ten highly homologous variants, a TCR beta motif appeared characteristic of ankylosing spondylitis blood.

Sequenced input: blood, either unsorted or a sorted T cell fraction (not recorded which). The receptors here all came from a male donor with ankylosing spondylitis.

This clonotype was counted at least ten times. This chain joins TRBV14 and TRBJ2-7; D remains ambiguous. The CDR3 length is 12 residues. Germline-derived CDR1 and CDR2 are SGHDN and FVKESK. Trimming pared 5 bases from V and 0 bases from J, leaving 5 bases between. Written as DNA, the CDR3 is TGTGCCAGCAGCGCAGGCTCCTACGAGCAGTACTTC. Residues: CASSAGSYEQYF.

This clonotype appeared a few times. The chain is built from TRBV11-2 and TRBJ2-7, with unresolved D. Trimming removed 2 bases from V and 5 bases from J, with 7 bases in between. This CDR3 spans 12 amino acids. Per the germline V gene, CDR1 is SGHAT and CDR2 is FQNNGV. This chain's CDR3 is CASSLRKNEQYF. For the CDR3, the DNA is TGTGCCAGCAGCTTACGCAAAAACGAGCAGTACTTC. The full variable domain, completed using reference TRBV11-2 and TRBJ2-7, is EAGVAQSPRYKIIEKRQSVAFWCNPISGHATLYWYQQILGQGPKLLIQFQNNGVVDDSQLPKDRFSAERLKGVDSTLKIQPAKLEDSAVYLCASSLRKNEQYFGPGTRLTVT.

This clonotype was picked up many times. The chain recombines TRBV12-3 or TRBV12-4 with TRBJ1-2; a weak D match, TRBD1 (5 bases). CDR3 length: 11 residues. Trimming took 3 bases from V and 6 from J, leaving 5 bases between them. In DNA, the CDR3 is TGTGCCAGCAGTTTGGGGGATGGCTACACCTTC. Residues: CASSLGDGYTF.

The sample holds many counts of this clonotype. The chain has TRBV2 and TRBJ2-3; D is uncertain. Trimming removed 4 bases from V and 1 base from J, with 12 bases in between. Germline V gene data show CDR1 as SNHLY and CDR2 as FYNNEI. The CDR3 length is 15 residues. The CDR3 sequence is CASSGEAMGTDTQYF. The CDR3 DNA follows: TGTGCCAGCAGTGGGGAAGCGATGGGCACAGATACGCAGTATTTT.

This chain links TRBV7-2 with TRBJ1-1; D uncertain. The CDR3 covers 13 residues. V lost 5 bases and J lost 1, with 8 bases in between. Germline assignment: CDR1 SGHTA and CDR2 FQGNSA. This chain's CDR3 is CASSKDGNTEAFF. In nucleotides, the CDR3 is TGTGCCAGCAGCAAGGACGGGAACACTGAAGCTTTCTTT.